A selection of T cell receptor beta chains follows, all from one sample in a study of T cell repertoires in cytomegalovirus infection. One entry per CDR3 protein, called by TCRdb with MiXCR from the reads. The repertoire holds about 740,000 distinct CDR3 sequences, 35% seen once, with 2.8% in the top ten. Sequencing was done on a sample of PBMCs. These receptors were taken from a human donor in good health (CMV status not recorded). Some clones in this sample may be carry-over from other donors' samples. Each CDR3 is given with its conserved first and last residue. A D gene is named only where the DNA matches it firmly. Clone size appears in some rows only: once, few, many, or a class for an expanded clone.

CASSLFGRGWPTIYF | TGTGCCAGCAGTTTGTTTGGCAGGGGGTGGCCCACCATATATTTT | TRBV28 | TRBD1 | NA | TRBJ1-3
CASSPLDRGSSYEQYF | TGTGCCAGCAGTCCACTAGACAGGGGTTCCTCCTACGAGCAGTACTTC | TRBV27 | TRBD1 | few | TRBJ2-7
CASSQVWDTTQYF | TGCGCCAGCAGCCAAGTATGGGATACGACCCAGTACTTC | TRBV4-1 | NA | NA | TRBJ2-5
CASSDGWGAYEQYF | TGTGCCAGCAGTGACGGTTGGGGGGCCTACGAGCAGTACTTC | TRBV6-1 | NA | NA | TRBJ2-7
CASSLVRSSDNEQFF | TGCGCCAGCAGCTTGGTGAGGTCGTCGGACAATGAGCAGTTCTTC | TRBV5-1 | NA | NA | TRBJ2-1
CASSYSPSSGRSVGQFF | TGTGCCAGCAGTTACTCCCCTAGTAGCGGGAGATCGGTAGGGCAGTTCTTC | TRBV6-5 | TRBD2 | NA | TRBJ2-1
CASSLLTGSSNEKLFF | TGTGCCAGCAGCTTATTGACAGGTTCATCTAATGAAAAACTGTTTTTT | TRBV5-6 | NA | few | TRBJ1-4
CSASDSGRRTQETQYF | TGCAGTGCTAGTGACAGCGGGAGAAGGACCCAAGAGACCCAGTACTTC | TRBV20-1 | TRBD2 | few | TRBJ2-5
CASSEPGQAFFSYTF | TGTGCCAGCAGTGAACCGGGTCAGGCGTTCTTTAGCTACACCTTC | TRBV6-1 | NA | few | TRBJ1-2
CASSYTGFNTGELFF | TGTGCCAGCAGCTACACAGGGTTCAACACCGGGGAGCTGTTTTTT | TRBV7-2 | NA | NA | TRBJ2-2
CASTPGLGSTEAFF | TGTGCCAGCACCCCAGGGTTGGGGTCCACTGAAGCTTTCTTT | TRBV7-2 | NA | many | TRBJ1-1
CASSEADSYNEQFF | TGTGCCAGCAGTGAAGCGGATTCCTACAATGAGCAGTTCTTC | TRBV2 | NA | NA | TRBJ2-1
CATSGSGSASPLHF | TGTGCCACCAGTGGGTCAGGGAGTGCTTCACCCCTCCACTTT | TRBV24-1 | NA | few | TRBJ1-6
CASRPGQGDSGANVLTF | TGCGCCAGCAGACCGGGACAGGGCGACTCTGGGGCCAACGTCCTGACTTTC | TRBV5-1 | TRBD1 | NA | TRBJ2-6
CASSQDTVANEQFF | TGTGCCAGCAGCCAAGACACGGTTGCTAATGAGCAGTTCTTC | TRBV3-1 | NA | few | TRBJ2-1
CASSYGSTVTEAFF | TGTGCCAGCAGTTACGGGTCGACCGTCACTGAAGCTTTCTTT | TRBV6-8 | NA | few | TRBJ1-1